The 30 T cell receptor beta chains below all came from one sample that was sequenced in a study of T cell clonality in common variable immunodeficiency. The data were produced by immunoSEQ multiplex PCR, yet TCRdb's version contains in-frame clones alone and is incomplete. The sample counts roughly 51,000 clones, none seen once; the ten largest own approximately 5.4%. The sample comprised peripheral blood mononuclear cells. The receptors were gathered from a person aged 18 to 70 in good health.

At least ten counts were recorded for this clone. Coverage ceases 3 residues before the CDR3 finishes, and the germline J gene fills in the end. The chain combines TRBV20-1 with TRBJ2-7, with TRBD2 as a possible D gene (5 bases). Germline assignment: CDR1 DFQATT and CDR2 SNEGSKA (reference sequence). Trimming shortened V by 0 bases and J by 0 bases, and 15 bases separated the two germline ends. This CDR3 region has 16 residues. This chain's CDR3 is CSARDEWRRASYEQYF. The covered CDR3 bases are TGCAGTGCTAGAGATGAATGGCGGCGGGCCTCCTACGAG.

On this clone itself: Read sequence stops 3 residues before the CDR3 end, and the germline J gene provides the missing end. The V call is TRBV11-3, the J call TRBJ2-7; TRBD1 is a possible D gene (5 bases). This CDR3 region has 15 residues. Trimming left V 7 bases short and J 3 bases short, with 19 bases between. Germline CDR1 reads SGHNT; CDR2 reads YENEEA. CDR3 protein: CASNIRDRLYYEQYF. The sequenced part of the CDR3 DNA is TGTGCCAGCAACATTAGAGACAGACTTTACTACGAG.

This clone was found many times. The CDR3 is cut off 3 residues early in the read; its end comes from the germline J gene. The chain is built from TRBV5-5 and TRBJ2-5; 7 bases match TRBD1. V shed 0 bases, J shed 4 bases, and the junction held 0 bases outside the gene matches. Germline-derived CDR1 and CDR2 are SGHKS and YYEKEE (reference sequence). The CDR3 has 13 amino acids. The CDR3 region is CASSLEGAETQYF. Partial CDR3 DNA: TGTGCCAGCAGCTTGGAGGGGGCAGAGACC.

This clone was seen ten or more times. From the germline J gene comes the end of the CDR3, since the read stops 3 residues before it. The chain joins TRBV6-4 to TRBJ2-7, with D tentatively TRBD1 (6 bases). The CDR3 runs to 17 residues. Trimming removed 2 bases from V and 0 bases from J, with 17 bases in between. The germline gives CDR1 MRHNA, CDR2 SNTAGT. CDR3 DNA, as far as it was read: TGTGCCAGCAGTGACAAAGTCGGACAGATTCGCTCCTACGAG. Translated: CASSDKVGQIRSYE. The whole CDR3 sequence reads CASSDKVGQIRSYEQYF.

This clone occurred many times. Read sequence stops 3 residues before the CDR3 end, and the germline J gene provides the missing end. The chain is built from TRBV5-1 and TRBJ2-7, with D possibly being TRBD2 (6 bases). The CDR3 contains 14 residues. Germline V gene lookup returns CDR1 SGHRS and CDR2 YFSETQ. V gave up 4 bases and J gave up 5 bases, with 16 bases separating them. The DNA read from the CDR3 is TGCGCCAGCAGCCTACTAGGGACTCGGGACGAG. Its protein product is CASSLLGTRDE. The entire CDR3 protein is CASSLLGTRDEQYF.

This clone was found many times. The read gets to within 3 residues of the CDR3 end, and the germline J gene fills in the rest. The chain uses TRBV5-1 and TRBJ2-1; tentative D call: TRBD1 (6 bases). CDR3 length: 13 amino acids. V was pared by 6 bases and J by 6 bases, with 13 bases between. The V gene's germline CDR1 is SGHRS and CDR2 YFSETQ. CDR3 protein: CASTEAGANEQFF. CDR3 DNA (partial): TGCGCCAGCACAGAAGCAGGGGCCAATGAG.

This clone occurred a few times. The read terminates 3 residues before the CDR3 end, so the remaining end is supplied by the germline J gene. The genes are TRBV13 and TRBJ2-1; D possibly corresponds to TRBD2 (6 bases). The CDR3 loop spans 16 amino acids. Trimming took 5 bases from V and 1 from J, leaving 15 bases between them. The germline V gene encodes CDR1 PRHDT and CDR2 FYEKMQ (reference sequence). This chain's CDR3 is CASSPPGLLSYNEQFF. The CDR3 bases that were read are TGTGCCAGCAGCCCGCCGGGACTTCTATCCTACAATGAG.

At least ten counts were recorded for this clone. The sequence runs out 3 residues before the end of the CDR3; the remainder is reconstructed from the germline J gene. The genes are TRBV5-5 and TRBJ1-2; the match to TRBD1 covers 7 bases. Germline V gene lookup returns CDR1 SGHKS and CDR2 YYEKEE (reference sequence). This CDR3 has 13 residues. The CDR3 DNA, read in part, is TGTGCCAGCAGCTTGGGGTTACAGGGGGGC. Protein product: CASSLGLQGG. The complete CDR3 sequence is CASSLGLQGGYTF.

Many counts were recorded for this clone. The CDR3 end falls 3 residues outside the read, so it is completed with the germline J gene. The V gene is TRBV18, the J gene TRBJ1-5; tentative D call: TRBD1 (6 bases). CDR3 length: 16 amino acids. The V end lost 0 bases, the J end lost 3 bases, and 12 bases lay between the germline ends. CDR1 and CDR2 from the germline V gene are KGHSH and LQKENI. The CDR3 DNA, read in part, is TGTGCCAGCTCACCACCCAACAGGGCCCACAATCAGCCC. It is translated as CASSPPNRAHNQP. The whole CDR3 protein reads CASSPPNRAHNQPQHF.

This clone occurred many times. Coverage ceases 3 residues before the CDR3 finishes, and the germline J gene fills in the end. This chain joins TRBV5-1 and TRBJ1-2; a possible D gene is TRBD1 (5 bases). Germline V gene sequence: CDR1 SGHRS, CDR2 YFSETQ. The CDR3 sequence is 14 residues long. Trimming took off 2 bases at V and 4 bases at J, with 12 bases between the two ends. The covered CDR3 bases are TGCGCCAGCAGCTTCAACAGGCAAGCCTATGGC. It specifies CASSFNRQAYG. The full CDR3 is CASSFNRQAYGYTF.

This clone was seen many times. Incomplete CDR3 DNA: TGTGCCAGCAGCGCGGGACAGGGAGTCGGGGAG. It specifies CASSAGQGVGE. The entire CDR3 protein reads CASSAGQGVGELFF. V gene TRBV5-5 combines with J gene TRBJ2-2; TRBD1 matches at 9 bases. The read ends 3 residues shy of where the CDR3 ends; the end is completed using the germline J gene. V gave up 4 bases and J gave up 7 bases; unmatched junction bases: 5. CDR3 length: 14 residues. Germline lookup yields CDR1 SGHKS and CDR2 YYEKEE (reference sequence).

The sample holds many counts of this clone. The CDR3 here is CASSLTAGVGETQYF. CDR3 DNA (partial): TGTGCCAGCAGCTTAACCGCGGGAGTTGGGGAGACC. The chain recombines TRBV7-2 with TRBJ2-5; TRBD2 aligns across 7 bases. The read terminates 3 residues before the CDR3 end, so the remaining end is supplied by the germline J gene. Germline V gives CDR1 SGHTA, CDR2 FQGNSA. Trimming at V came to 2 bases and at J to 5 bases, leaving 8 bases not matched to a gene. This CDR3 contains 15 residues.

This clone was recorded at least ten times. Coverage ceases 3 residues before the CDR3 finishes, and the germline J gene fills in the end. This sequence joins TRBV10-3 and TRBJ2-1; 7 nucleotides align to TRBD2. The germline V gene has CDR1 ENHRY and CDR2 SYGVKD. This CDR3 region has 16 residues. The trim removed 8 bases at V and 2 bases at J, leaving 12 bases unmatched. CDR3 DNA (partial): TGTGCCATCGGGGCGTCGTGGGAGGGCCCCTACAATGAG. This sequence encodes CAIGASWEGPYNE. Given in full, the CDR3 is CAIGASWEGPYNEQFF.

This clone was detected ten times or more. The CDR3 extends 3 residues past the end of the read, so its final part is completed from the germline J gene. The chain combines TRBV7-9 with TRBJ2-5; 10 nucleotides align to TRBD1. CDR1 and CDR2 (germline): SEHNR, FQNEAQ (reference sequence). CDR3 length equals 14 residues. V dropped 7 bases and J dropped 5; count of bases not matched to a gene: 7. The covered CDR3 bases are TGTGCCAGCATTCCGACAGGGGGCGTGGAGACC. This encodes CASIPTGGVET. The complete CDR3 reads CASIPTGGVETQYF.

This clone has at least ten counts. The CDR3 extends 3 residues past the end of the read, so its final part is completed from the germline J gene. The chain uses TRBV7-2 and TRBJ2-5; D possibly corresponds to TRBD1 (5 bases). This CDR3 is 13 amino acids long. Germline V gene sequence: CDR1 SGHTA, CDR2 FQGNSA. The V and J ends lost 1 base and 7 bases respectively, with 10 bases between them. Partial CDR3 DNA: TGTGCCAGCAGCTTAGAAACAAGGGGGACC. The encoded protein is CASSLETRGT. The full CDR3 reads CASSLETRGTQYF.

This clone was observed many times. The read ends 3 residues before the CDR3 terminus; that terminus is restored from the germline J gene. The V call is TRBV4-2, the J call TRBJ2-7, with D maybe TRBD1 (5 bases). This CDR3 region has 12 residues. From germline, CDR1 is LGHNA and CDR2 YNFKEQ. The V gene lost 0 bases and the J gene lost 5 bases, with 5 bases spanning the gap. The part of the CDR3 DNA that was read is TGTGCCAGCAGCCAAGAAGGGGACGAG. This sequence encodes CASSQEGDE. The CDR3, in full, reads CASSQEGDEQYF.

This clone has a count of ten or more. The chain's CDR3 is CASSKRQVNTEAFF. The sequenced part of the CDR3 DNA is TGTGCCAGCAGTAAACGACAGGTGAACACTGAA. The V call is TRBV6-2 or TRBV6-3, the J call TRBJ1-1; D might be TRBD1 (6 bases). The read ends 3 residues early relative to the CDR3; the germline J gene fills the gap. CDR3 length: 14 residues. Between the trimmed V and J ends, which lost 5 bases and 0 bases, there was a span of 10 bases. CDR1 is MNHEY, CDR2 SVGEGT, per germline.

This clone was detected many times. With the read ending 3 residues before the CDR3 end, the germline J gene is used to fill in that end. V is TRBV19 and J is TRBJ1-6; D remains unclear. V was trimmed by 3 bases and J by 6 bases, leaving 9 bases between them. The CDR3 length is 14 residues. In germline, CDR1 is LNHDA, CDR2 SQIVND (reference sequence). CDR3 amino acids: CASSIAAVNSPLHF. The CDR3 DNA, read in part, is TGTGCCAGTAGTATTGCGGCGGTTAATTCACCC. Drawing the rest from reference TRBV19 and TRBJ1-6, the complete variable domain is DGGITQSPKYLFRKEGQNVTLSCEQNLNHDAMYWYRQDPGQGLRLIYYSQIVNDFQKGDIAEGYSVSREKKESFPLTVTSAQKNPTAFYLCASSIAAVNSPLHFGNGTRLTVT.

This clone came up many times. The read finishes 3 residues shy of the CDR3 end, and the germline J gene is used to complete it. The gene calls are TRBV7-2 and TRBJ1-3, with D unresolved. Germline CDR1 SGHTA, CDR2 FQGNSA. The CDR3 sequence is 15 residues long. Trimming cost V 5 bases and J 0 bases, with 11 bases left between them. The DNA read from the CDR3 is TGTGCCAGCAGCGCCTCGGGGAACTCTGGAAACACC. This translates into CASSASGNSGNT. The full CDR3 sequence reads CASSASGNSGNTIYF.

This clone was counted many times. The CDR3 end is not reached by the read, which stops 3 residues before it; the germline J gene fills it in. The chain couples TRBV20-1 to TRBJ2-1; 14 bases are shared with TRBD2. The CDR3 length is 18 residues. J gave up 4 bases and V 2 bases, and 10 bases lay outside the gene matches. The germline gives CDR1 DFQATT, CDR2 SNEGSKA (reference sequence). The CDR3 is CSARLWTSGRTRYNEQFF. Incomplete CDR3 DNA: TGCAGTGCTAGATTGTGGACTAGCGGGAGGACGAGGTACAATGAG.

This clone was detected ten times or more. The read finishes 3 residues shy of the CDR3 end, and the germline J gene is used to complete it. This chain connects TRBV20-1 to TRBJ1-5, with 8 nucleotides matching TRBD1. CDR3 length: 14 residues. V lost 6 bases, J lost 3 bases, and 7 bases stayed unmatched. In germline, CDR1 is DFQATT, CDR2 SNEGSKA (reference sequence). Partial CDR3 DNA: TGCAGTGCCGCACGGACAGGGATCAATCAGCCC. Its translation: CSAARTGINQP. The entire CDR3 protein reads CSAARTGINQPQHF.

At least ten counts were recorded for this clone. The read is 3 residues too short to cover the CDR3 end, so that end is filled in from the germline J gene. V is TRBV20-1 and J is TRBJ2-5, with 9 bases matching TRBD2. V lost 6 bases, J lost 4 bases, and 15 bases stayed unmatched. The CDR3 is made up of 16 amino acids. Germline CDR1 reads DFQATT; CDR2 reads SNEGSKA (reference sequence). The covered CDR3 bases are TGCAGTGCCCTGCGGGGGGGCGGGAGAAGTTCAGAGACC. This codes for CSALRGGGRSSET. The whole CDR3 protein is CSALRGGGRSSETQYF.

This clone occurred many times. The sequence runs out 3 residues before the end of the CDR3; the remainder is reconstructed from the germline J gene. The rearrangement links TRBV6-2 or TRBV6-3 to TRBJ2-3; a weak D match, TRBD1 (5 bases). V shed 2 bases and J shed 1 base, with 13 bases lying between them. Looked up from germline, CDR1 is MNHEY and CDR2 is SVGEGT. CDR3 length: 16 residues. CDR3 DNA, as far as it was read: TGTGCCAGCAGTTACGGCCAGGGAAAAGGCACAGATACG. Its translation is CASSYGQGKGTDT. The CDR3 in its entirety is CASSYGQGKGTDTQYF.

This clone was recorded a few times. The CDR3 loop is CASTPRGAGYNDYTF. The DNA read from the CDR3 is TGTGCCAGCACCCCGAGAGGGGCAGGGTACAATGAC. The chain is built from TRBV6-2 or TRBV6-3 and TRBJ1-2; D may be TRBD1 (5 bases). Coverage ceases 3 residues before the CDR3 finishes, and the germline J gene fills in the end. The CDR3 contains 15 residues. Germline V gene sequence: CDR1 MNHEY, CDR2 SVGEGT.

There are a few counts of this clone. The DNA read from the CDR3 is TGTGCCAGCAGCTTAGCCCTGGCAGGTCTAAATTCACCC. Amino acids: CASSLALAGLNSP. The entire CDR3 is CASSLALAGLNSPLHF. V gene TRBV7-8 combines with J gene TRBJ1-6; D not certain. The DNA ends 3 residues before the CDR3 does, and the rest of the CDR3 is filled in from the germline J gene. The CDR3 is 16 residues long. CDR1 is SGHVS, CDR2 FQNEAQ, per germline. V was cut by 0 bases and J by 7 bases, with 13 bases left in between.

This clone appeared many times. Read sequence stops 3 residues before the CDR3 end, and the germline J gene provides the missing end. The genes are TRBV20-1 and TRBJ1-1; 7 bases line up with TRBD1. CDR1 and CDR2 from the germline V gene are DFQATT and SNEGSKA (reference sequence). V dropped 3 bases and J dropped 3; count of bases not matched to a gene: 1. The CDR3 runs to 12 residues. The sequenced CDR3 bases are TGCAGTGCTAGGGGACAGTACACTGAA. Protein: CSARGQYTE. The CDR3 in its entirety is CSARGQYTEAFF.

The table lists this clone with many counts. Read coverage stops 3 residues before the CDR3 terminus; the germline J gene supplies the remainder. The V and J genes are TRBV28 and TRBJ2-2; a possible D gene is TRBD1 (5 bases). The CDR3 consists of 16 residues. Germline CDR1 and CDR2: MDHEN and SYDVKM. V gave up 1 base and J gave up 6 bases, with 15 bases separating them. CDR3 DNA, as far as it was read: TGTGCCAGCAGTTTATTGGCAGGGCTGGACGCCGGGGAG. Translating it yields CASSLLAGLDAGE. In full, the CDR3 is CASSLLAGLDAGELFF.

At least ten counts were recorded for this clone. Read sequence stops 3 residues before the CDR3 end, and the germline J gene provides the missing end. The chain couples TRBV20-1 to TRBJ2-1; D uncertain. The germline V gene encodes CDR1 DFQATT and CDR2 SNEGSKA (reference sequence). There are 13 residues in the CDR3. V lost 6 bases and J 6 bases, leaving 15 bases between the germline ends. This CDR3 reads CSALAVMSNEQFF. The DNA read from the CDR3 is TGCAGTGCGCTGGCAGTTATGAGCAATGAG.

Regarding this clone: The read finishes 3 residues shy of the CDR3 end, and the germline J gene is used to complete it. V usage is TRBV19 and J usage is TRBJ2-1, with D perhaps assigned TRBD1 or TRBD2 (5 bases each). CDR1 and CDR2 from the germline V gene are LNHDA and SQIVND (reference sequence). The V gene lost 6 bases and the J gene lost 0 bases, with 12 bases spanning the gap. The CDR3 covers 15 residues. The part of the CDR3 DNA that was read is TGTGCCAGTAGCCTTAAGGGGAGCTCCTACAATGAG. Protein: CASSLKGSSYNE. Given in full, the CDR3 is CASSLKGSSYNEQFF.

At least ten counts were recorded for this clone. Read coverage stops 3 residues before the CDR3 terminus; the germline J gene supplies the remainder. The chain has TRBV6-4 and TRBJ2-5; 11 nucleotides align to TRBD2. CDR3 size: 15 residues. Germline trimming cut 6 bases from V and 2 bases from J; bases unmatched to any gene: 5. The germline gives CDR1 MRHNA, CDR2 SNTAGT. Partial CDR3 DNA: TGTGCCAGCAGCCCCGGGACTAGCGGTCAAGAGACC. Translated: CASSPGTSGQET. The complete CDR3 protein is CASSPGTSGQETQYF.